Listed below are T cell receptor beta chains from one sample, sequenced in a study of T cell responses to AZD1222 COVID-19 vaccine. Generated by immunoSEQ multiplex PCR, the TCRdb table keeps only in-frame clones and is missing some. The sample has over 65,000 clones, over 80% seen once. The sequenced sample was peripheral blood, obtained on day 0 of AZD1222 vaccination. These receptors were collected from an adult in good health. The CDR3 runs from the conserved cysteine through the conserved F or W. The order of the fields is V gene, J gene, clone size, D gene, CDR3 DNA, CDR3 protein. The D gene is left open where the match is weak. Part of the rows lack a size; the others show once, few, many or a class for expanded clones.

v_gene: TRBV5-1
j_gene: TRBJ1-4
abundance: -
d_gene: TRBD1
CDR3nt: TGCGCCAGCAGACGGACAGGGGGGACAACTAATGAAAAACTGTTTTTT
CDR3aa: CASRRTGGTTNEKLFF

v_gene: TRBV18
j_gene: TRBJ2-1
abundance: -
d_gene: TRBD2
CDR3nt: TGTGCCAGCTCACTCTCAACCGGGGGGGCCCCCTACAATGAGCAGTTCTTC
CDR3aa: CASSLSTGGAPYNEQFF

v_gene: TRBV6-2/TRBV6-3
j_gene: TRBJ1-2
abundance: -
d_gene: TRBD1
CDR3nt: TGTGCCAGCAGTTACATATGGACAGGGTCCGGCTACACCTTC
CDR3aa: CASSYIWTGSGYTF

v_gene: TRBV5-5
j_gene: TRBJ1-1
abundance: -
d_gene: -
CDR3nt: TGTGCCAGCAGCTTGTTCCAGGGTGTCACTGAAGCTTTCTTT
CDR3aa: CASSLFQGVTEAFF

v_gene: TRBV18
j_gene: TRBJ1-2
abundance: -
d_gene: -
CDR3nt: TGTGCCAGCTCACCAGGGAATGTGAAAACTAACTATGGCTACACCTTC
CDR3aa: CASSPGNVKTNYGYTF

v_gene: TRBV3-1/TRBV3-2
j_gene: TRBJ2-1
abundance: -
d_gene: -
CDR3nt: TGTGCCAGCAGCCCACCTATGGGGGGCGGTGAGCAGTTCTTC
CDR3aa: CASSPPMGGGEQFF

v_gene: TRBV6-5
j_gene: TRBJ1-5
abundance: -
d_gene: -
CDR3nt: TGTGCCAGCAGTTATAGCAGGGGCAATCAGCCCCAGCATTTT
CDR3aa: CASSYSRGNQPQHF

v_gene: TRBV7-3
j_gene: TRBJ1-1
abundance: -
d_gene: -
CDR3nt: TGTGCCAGCAGGGGCCAACCAGAGCTTATGAACACTGAAGCTTTCTTT
CDR3aa: CASRGQPELMNTEAFF

v_gene: TRBV7-2
j_gene: TRBJ1-2
abundance: -
d_gene: -
CDR3nt: TGTGCCAGCAGCCAGGGGACTTTTGTAGGTGGCTACACCTTC
CDR3aa: CASSQGTFVGGYTF

v_gene: TRBV7-3
j_gene: TRBJ2-1
abundance: few
d_gene: -
CDR3nt: TGTGCCAGCAGTAGAACGCCTTCTAGGAACAATGAGCAGTTCTTC
CDR3aa: CASSRTPSRNNEQFF

v_gene: TRBV6-5
j_gene: TRBJ2-7
abundance: -
d_gene: -
CDR3nt: TGTGCCAGCAGTTACTCGATCGGTCAGGGGATCTACGAGCAGTACTTC
CDR3aa: CASSYSIGQGIYEQYF

v_gene: TRBV12-3/TRBV12-4
j_gene: TRBJ2-7
abundance: -
d_gene: -
CDR3nt: TGTGCCAGCAGCCGACAGATCAACGAGCAGTACTTC
CDR3aa: CASSRQINEQYF

v_gene: TRBV6-1
j_gene: TRBJ1-2
abundance: -
d_gene: -
CDR3nt: TGTGCCAGCAGTGAACGGAGCCACGCTGGTGGCTACACCTTC
CDR3aa: CASSERSHAGGYTF

v_gene: TRBV6-5
j_gene: TRBJ1-1
abundance: once
d_gene: TRBD1
CDR3nt: TGTGCCAGCAGTAGGACAGGGTACGACACTGAAGCTTTCTTT
CDR3aa: CASSRTGYDTEAFF

v_gene: TRBV29-1
j_gene: TRBJ2-2
abundance: -
d_gene: TRBD1
CDR3nt: TGCAGCGTTGAACGGGCAGGGGGCACCGGGGAGCTGTTTTTT
CDR3aa: CSVERAGGTGELFF

v_gene: TRBV18
j_gene: TRBJ1-1
abundance: once
d_gene: TRBD1
CDR3nt: TGTGCCAGCTCACCGACAGGGGCGGGGACTGAAGCTTTCTTT
CDR3aa: CASSPTGAGTEAFF

v_gene: TRBV6-2/TRBV6-3
j_gene: TRBJ2-2
abundance: -
d_gene: TRBD2
CDR3nt: TGTGCCAGCAGTTTAGCGGGGGCGAACACCGGGGAGCTGTTTTTT
CDR3aa: CASSLAGANTGELFF

v_gene: TRBV6-5
j_gene: TRBJ2-7
abundance: -
d_gene: TRBD2
CDR3nt: TGTGCCAGCAGCGGACTAGCGGGGGGGAGCTACGAGCAGTACTTC
CDR3aa: CASSGLAGGSYEQYF

v_gene: TRBV19
j_gene: TRBJ1-1
abundance: once
d_gene: TRBD1
CDR3nt: TGTGCCAGTAGTATTATCGTGGGGACAGGGGGCGGCACTGAAGCTTTCTTT
CDR3aa: CASSIIVGTGGGTEAFF

v_gene: TRBV7-9
j_gene: TRBJ1-1
abundance: -
d_gene: TRBD1
CDR3nt: TGTGCCAGCAGCTTATCCGAGGGGGCCGACACTGAAGCTTTCTTT
CDR3aa: CASSLSEGADTEAFF

v_gene: TRBV19
j_gene: TRBJ2-7
abundance: once
d_gene: TRBD2
CDR3nt: TGTGCCAGTAGCAGGACTAGCGGGGACTCCTACGAGCAGTACTTC
CDR3aa: CASSRTSGDSYEQYF

v_gene: TRBV2
j_gene: TRBJ1-1
abundance: -
d_gene: -
CDR3nt: TGTGCCAGCAGTGTTGGAAAAAGATCCAAGAACACTGAAGCTTTCTTT
CDR3aa: CASSVGKRSKNTEAFF

v_gene: TRBV6-5
j_gene: TRBJ1-2
abundance: -
d_gene: -
CDR3nt: TGTGCCAGCGGGCGGCTCACCGAAGGCTACACCTTC
CDR3aa: CASGRLTEGYTF

v_gene: TRBV5-4
j_gene: TRBJ2-7
abundance: -
d_gene: TRBD1
CDR3nt: TGTGCCAGCAGCCTCCCGGGACAGTCCTACGAGCAGTACTTC
CDR3aa: CASSLPGQSYEQYF

v_gene: TRBV3-1/TRBV3-2
j_gene: TRBJ1-2
abundance: few
d_gene: -
CDR3nt: TGTGCCAGCAGCCCCTCGGGCAGGGTCGTAAGCTACACCTTC
CDR3aa: CASSPSGRVVSYTF

v_gene: TRBV7-3
j_gene: TRBJ2-2
abundance: -
d_gene: -
CDR3nt: TGTGCCAGCAGCTTAGGCAGCAGTACCGGGGAGCTGTTTTTT
CDR3aa: CASSLGSSTGELFF

v_gene: TRBV27
j_gene: TRBJ1-5
abundance: -
d_gene: -
CDR3nt: TGTGCCAGCAGTTTATTGGGGGCTCGGAGCAATCAGCCCCAGCATTTT
CDR3aa: CASSLLGARSNQPQHF

v_gene: TRBV20-1
j_gene: TRBJ1-1
abundance: -
d_gene: -
CDR3nt: TGCAGTGCTAGCGTTCCCGAAGCTTTCTTT
CDR3aa: CSASVPEAFF

v_gene: TRBV27
j_gene: TRBJ1-2
abundance: -
d_gene: -
CDR3nt: TGTGCCAGCAGGAGGAGCGGAAGGTTCTATGGCTACACCTTC
CDR3aa: CASRRSGRFYGYTF

v_gene: TRBV4-2
j_gene: TRBJ1-3
abundance: -
d_gene: -
CDR3nt: TGTGCCAGCAGCCCCCGTTGGGGGTACGAAAACACCATATATTTT
CDR3aa: CASSPRWGYENTIYF

v_gene: TRBV6-5
j_gene: TRBJ1-1
abundance: -
d_gene: TRBD1
CDR3nt: TGTGCCAGCAACAAACAGGGGGCGGTGAACACTGAAGCTTTCTTT
CDR3aa: CASNKQGAVNTEAFF